These 20 T cell receptor beta chains originate from one sample sequenced in a study of CD8+ T cells in alopecia areata. Investigators isolated RNA and reverse transcribed it into cDNA to act as the sequencing template. The method was immunoSEQ multiplex PCR; TCRdb's version includes in-frame clones alone and lacks a portion of them. The table includes 150,000 to 160,000 clones, 45% to 60% detected once. The specimen comprised CD8+ T cells sorted from blood, sampled at week 0. All receptors come from a human donor with alopecia areata.

The chain is built from TRBV4-1 and TRBJ2-1; 7 nucleotides align to TRBD2. V lost 4 bases and J lost 3; bases outside the gene matches: 6. Germline V CDR1 and CDR2: MGHRA, YSYEKL. The CDR3 covers 15 residues. The CDR3 protein is CASSPLRGDYNEQFF. As DNA, the CDR3 is TGCGCCAGCAGCCCTCTCCGGGGGGACTACAATGAGCAGTTCTTC.

This clone was counted between two and nine times. The rearrangement uses TRBV6-5 and TRBJ2-2; D remains unclear. Germline V gene data show CDR1 as MNHEY and CDR2 as SVGAGI. V shed 6 bases and J shed 6 bases, with 14 bases lying between them. The CDR3 is 14 amino acids. CDR3 sequence (DNA): TGTGCCAGCAGGCCCTTCGAAGGATCCGGGGAGCTGTTTTTT. Translated, it gives CASRPFEGSGELFF.

The chain recombines TRBV29-1 with TRBJ2-2; TRBD1 might be the D (6 bases). The V gene's germline CDR1 is SQVTM and CDR2 ANQGSEA. The CDR3 consists of 13 residues. The V end lost 7 bases, the J end lost 5 bases, and 14 bases lay between the germline ends. The CDR3 spells CSAAPGTTGELFF. The CDR3 DNA sequence: TGCAGCGCCGCGCCCGGGACAACCGGGGAGCTGTTTTTT.

The rearrangement links TRBV5-6 to TRBJ1-1, with a possible D match to TRBD1 (6 bases). Germline CDR1 is SGHDT and CDR2 is YYEEEE. V was pared by 5 bases and J by 7 bases, with 12 bases between. This CDR3 has 12 residues. The CDR3 reads CASSAGHIEAFF. As DNA, the CDR3 is TGTGCCAGCAGTGCGGGACATATTGAAGCTTTCTTT.

The genes are TRBV6-1 and TRBJ2-3; weak D call: TRBD1 (5 bases). The CDR3 is made up of 12 amino acids. V was pared by 7 bases and J by 4 bases, with 9 bases between. Germline V gene lookup returns CDR1 MNHNS and CDR2 SASEGT. In DNA, the CDR3 is TGTGCCAGCATAGGGGTAGCAGATACGCAGTATTTT. Protein sequence: CASIGVADTQYF.

The chain has TRBV27 and TRBJ1-5; D uncertain. Looked up from germline, CDR1 is MNHEY and CDR2 is SMNVEV (reference sequence). Between the trimmed V and J ends, which lost 2 bases and 7 bases, there was a span of 9 bases. The CDR3 consists of 13 residues. As DNA, the CDR3 is TGTGCCAGCAGTTTAACTTCGGGACAGCCCCAGCATTTT. This codes for CASSLTSGQPQHF.

With regard to this clone: Within the sample, other DNA sequences also encode this same CDR3. V gene TRBV7-9 combines with J gene TRBJ1-1; D is unclear. With 1 base removed from V and 7 bases from J, the gap between germline ends came to 4 bases. Germline V gene sequence: CDR1 SEHNR, CDR2 FQNEAQ (reference sequence). The CDR3 contains 11 residues. The CDR3 nucleotides are TGTGCCAGCAGCTTAGGGGGTGAAGCTTTCTTT. Translating it yields CASSLGGEAFF.

The chain combines TRBV5-6 with TRBJ1-2; 9 bases align to TRBD1. The germline V gene encodes CDR1 SGHDT and CDR2 YYEEEE. This CDR3 has 13 amino acids. The V segment lost 4 bases and the J segment 4 bases; nucleotides outside the gene matches: 2. The CDR3 DNA is TGTGCCAGCAGCCCGGACAGGGGCTATGGCTACACCTTC. It encodes CASSPDRGYGYTF.

The chain uses TRBV27 and TRBJ1-5; D may be TRBD1 (6 bases). The germline V gene has CDR1 MNHEY and CDR2 SMNVEV (reference sequence). V gave up 2 bases and J gave up 2 bases, with 7 bases separating them. The CDR3 is 14 amino acids. The CDR3: CASSLEGGNQPQHF. As DNA, the CDR3 is TGTGCCAGCAGTTTAGAGGGGGGCAATCAGCCCCAGCATTTT.

The chain has TRBV9 and TRBJ2-7; D gene unclear. Deletions cut 0 bases from V and 1 base from J, with 5 bases between. Per germline, CDR1 SGDLS and CDR2 YYNGEE. The length of the CDR3 is 13 residues. CDR3 sequence (DNA): TGTGCCAGCAGCGTAGATCCATCCTACGAGCAGTACTTC. Amino acid sequence: CASSVDPSYEQYF. Using reference TRBV9 and TRBJ2-7 for the parts outside the CDR3, the full variable domain is DSGVTQTPKHLITATGQRVTLRCSPRSGDLSVYWYQQSLDQGLQFLIQYYNGEERAKGNILERFSAQQFPDLHSELNLSSLELGDSALYFCASSVDPSYEQYFGPGTRLTVT.

This chain joins TRBV10-2 and TRBJ2-5; unclear D gene. This CDR3 contains 13 residues. V was cut by 7 bases and J by 2 bases, with 11 bases left in between. Germline V gives CDR1 WSHSY, CDR2 SAAADI. CDR3 in DNA: TGCGCCAGCACGGACCGTACACAAGAGACCCAGTACTTC. Translated, it gives CASTDRTQETQYF.

This clone was detected only a few times. The chain uses TRBV13 and TRBJ1-1; D is possibly TRBD1 (5 bases). CDR3 length: 15 residues. CDR1 and CDR2 (germline): PRHDT, FYEKMQ (reference sequence). Trimming cost V 1 base and J 0 bases, with 9 bases left between them. In nucleotides, the CDR3 is TGTGCCAGCAGCTTAGAGGGGACCCTGAACACTGAAGCTTTCTTT. Amino acid sequence: CASSLEGTLNTEAFF.

CDR3 nucleotide sequence: TGTGCCAGCAGCGACCAGTCGACAGGGACCACCACTGAAGCTTTCTTT. Translating gives CASSDQSTGTTTEAFF. V is TRBV9 and J is TRBJ1-1; 7 bases agree with TRBD1. V trimming: 3 bases; J trimming: 4 bases; junction bases outside the gene matches: 12. There are 16 residues in the CDR3. From germline, CDR1 is SGDLS and CDR2 YYNGEE.

The table lists this clone with a few counts. This chain uses TRBV11-2 with TRBJ2-4, with 7 bases lining up with TRBD1. V lost 6 bases and J lost 0; bases outside the gene matches: 5. CDR1 SGHAT and CDR2 FQNNGV come from the germline V gene. This CDR3 has 15 amino acids. Here the CDR3 DNA reads TGTGCCAGCAGTCAGACAGGGCTAGCCAAAAACATTCAGTACTTC. The encoded protein is CASSQTGLAKNIQYF.

This clone came up a few times. J is TRBJ1-1 and V is TRBV29-1; no clear D gene. The CDR3 is made up of 12 amino acids. Deletions cut 4 bases from V and 4 bases from J, with 10 bases between. Germline V gene data show CDR1 as SQVTM and CDR2 as ANQGSEA. The CDR3 DNA reads TGCAGCGTTGCATGGGGAAGCACTGAAGCTTTCTTT. Residues: CSVAWGSTEAFF.

This rearrangement joins TRBV7-9 to TRBJ2-7; D is perhaps TRBD1 or TRBD2 (5 bases each). The CDR3 is 14 amino acids. Trimming removed 5 bases from V and 4 bases from J, with 15 bases in between. Germline-derived CDR1 and CDR2 are SEHNR and FQNEAQ (reference sequence). CDR3 residues: CASSPRDRRYEQYF. The DNA of the CDR3 is TGTGCCAGCAGCCCTCGGGACCGCCGTTACGAGCAGTACTTC.

The chain links TRBV9 to TRBJ2-7; the D gene is possibly TRBD1 (7 bases). V was pared by 0 bases and J by 5 bases, with 15 bases between. The CDR3 is made up of 15 amino acids. Germline V lookup: CDR1 SGDLS, CDR2 YYNGEE. The chain's CDR3 is CASSVGAGQPNEQYF. The CDR3 bases are TGTGCCAGCAGCGTAGGGGCGGGACAGCCAAACGAGCAGTACTTC.

The chain uses TRBV9 and TRBJ2-1; 9 nucleotides agree with TRBD2. CDR1 is SGDLS, CDR2 YYNGEE, per germline. The CDR3 is 17 amino acids. The V and J ends lost 0 bases and 9 bases, in that order; junction bases with no gene match: 13. Here the CDR3 reads CASSVAPSSSGVGEQFF. CDR3 sequence (DNA): TGTGCCAGCAGCGTAGCCCCTTCGTCTAGCGGGGTCGGTGAGCAGTTCTTC. The full variable domain, rest sourced from reference TRBV9 and TRBJ2-1, is DSGVTQTPKHLITATGQRVTLRCSPRSGDLSVYWYQQSLDQGLQFLIQYYNGEERAKGNILERFSAQQFPDLHSELNLSSLELGDSALYFCASSVAPSSSGVGEQFFGPGTRLTVL.

This clone was counted only a few times. CDR3 protein: CAWSVGRPLNQPQHF. The DNA of the CDR3 is TGTGCCTGGAGTGTTGGTAGACCGTTAAATCAGCCCCAGCATTTT. This chain uses TRBV30 with TRBJ1-5; D remains unclear. V lost 0 bases and J 4 bases, leaving 13 bases between the germline ends. Germline values: CDR1 GTSNPN, CDR2 SVGIG (reference sequence). The CDR3 loop spans 15 amino acids.

This chain links TRBV4-3 with TRBJ2-2; tentatively, D is TRBD2 (6 bases). V dropped 0 bases and J dropped 4 bases, with 21 bases sitting between them. Germline V lookup: CDR1 LGHNA, CDR2 YSLEER. The CDR3 spans 19 residues. CDR3: CASSQERQQGLGSTGELFF. The DNA of the CDR3 is TGCGCCAGCAGCCAAGAACGTCAGCAGGGACTGGGATCCACCGGGGAGCTGTTTTTT.